This T cell receptor beta chain is drawn from a study of blood T cell repertoires in COVID-19. This clone turned up a few times. Between the trimmed V and J ends, which lost 6 bases and 5 bases, there was a span of 13 bases. Germline CDR1 is LGHDT and CDR2 is YNNKEL (reference sequence). CDR3 length: 13 residues. How the authors handled the data: The assay estimated nucleated cells by amplifying reference gene primers. The data were produced by immunoSEQ multiplex PCR, yet TCRdb's version contains in-frame clones alone and is incomplete. V and J calls and clone size are those listed in that table; D and trimming were worked out from the DNA. The sample includes approximately 300,000 clones, roughly 86% of them seen just once.

The sequencing sample was made of PBMCs or T cells enriched from blood (not recorded which). This chain links TRBV3-1 (or the pseudogene TRBV3-2) with TRBJ1-1; TRBD1 is a possible D gene (5 bases). The receptor comes from a woman between 18 and 29 years old who had recovered from COVID-19. The CDR3 nucleotides read TGTGCCAGCAGTGGTGGGGCGAGGACTGAAGCTTTCTTT. This gives the protein CASSGGARTEAFF.